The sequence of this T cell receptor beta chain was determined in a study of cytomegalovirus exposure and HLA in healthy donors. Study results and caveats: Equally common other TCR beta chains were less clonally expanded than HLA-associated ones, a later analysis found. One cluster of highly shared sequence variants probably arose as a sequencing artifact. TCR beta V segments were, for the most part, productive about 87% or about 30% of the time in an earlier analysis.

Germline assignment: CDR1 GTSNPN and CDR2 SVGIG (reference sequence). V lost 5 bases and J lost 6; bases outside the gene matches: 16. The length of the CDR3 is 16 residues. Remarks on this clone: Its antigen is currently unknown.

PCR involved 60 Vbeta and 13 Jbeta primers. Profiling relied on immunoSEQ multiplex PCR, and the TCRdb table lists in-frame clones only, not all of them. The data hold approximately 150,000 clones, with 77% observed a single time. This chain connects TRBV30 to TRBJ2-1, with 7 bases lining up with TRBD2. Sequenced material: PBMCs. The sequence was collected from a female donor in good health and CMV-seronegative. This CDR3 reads CAWVRKRGSWGNEQFF. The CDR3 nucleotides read TGTGCCTGGGTGAGGAAACGCGGGAGTTGGGGCAATGAGCAGTTCTTC.